The 31 T cell receptor beta chains in this list originate from one sample, sequenced in a study of PD-1 blockade in classical Hodgkin lymphoma. Clones were sequenced by immunoSEQ multiplex PCR, and TCRdb holds only the in-frame ones, with some missing. The table records roughly 21,000 clones, more than 80% of them present only once. Time point denoted: cycle 4 day 1 (C4D1), after more than five weeks of nivolumab. Each of the patients experienced relapse following autologous stem cell transplantation, and their brentuximab vedotin exposure differed. The sample consisted of peripheral blood mononuclear cells (PBMCs), taken before the fourth cycle of nivolumab. These receptors all come from a human donor with classical Hodgkin lymphoma.

This clone was detected only a few times. V usage is TRBV14 and J usage is TRBJ1-1; D call uncertain. The germline V and J ends were trimmed by 4 bases and 1 base, with 16 bases remaining between them. This CDR3 has 16 amino acids. In germline, CDR1 is SGHDN, CDR2 FVKESK. The CDR3 region is CASSPIIGIRNTEAFF. DNA of the CDR3: TGTGCCAGCAGCCCAATTATAGGGATCAGGAACACTGAAGCTTTCTTT.

The genes are TRBV11-1 and TRBJ1-2; TRBD1 agrees at 8 bases. Germline-derived CDR1 and CDR2 are SGHAT and FQDESV (reference sequence). The length of the CDR3 is 14 residues. With V trimmed by 3 bases and J by 8 bases, 8 bases remained unmatched. CDR3 sequence (DNA): TGTGCCAGCAGCTTCGGGCAGGGGGCCGGGGGCTACACCTTC. This codes for CASSFGQGAGGYTF.

The chain recombines TRBV6-1 with TRBJ2-7; 9 bases are a match to TRBD1. CDR1 and CDR2 (germline): MNHNS, SASEGT. Trimming at V came to 4 bases and at J to 5 bases, leaving 6 bases not matched to a gene. The CDR3 extends over 14 amino acids. CDR3 nucleotides: TGTGCCAGCAGTGCCGGGACAGGGATCAACGAGCAGTACTTC. Encoded protein: CASSAGTGINEQYF.

This chain links TRBV6-5 with TRBJ1-2; 9 bases are a match to TRBD1. The trim removed 10 bases at V and 8 bases at J, leaving 5 bases unmatched. CDR3 length equals 11 residues. Germline V gene data show CDR1 as MNHEY and CDR2 as SVGAGI. CDR3 DNA: TGTGCCATCGGGACAGGGCGAGGCTACACCTTC. Its protein is CAIGTGRGYTF.

The chain combines TRBV18 with TRBJ2-2; weak D call: TRBD1 (5 bases). Germline V gene lookup returns CDR1 KGHSH and CDR2 LQKENI. V was trimmed by 3 bases and J by 1 base, leaving 9 bases between them. The CDR3 runs 15 residues. As DNA, the CDR3 is TGTGCCAGCTCACCGTCGACAGTGAACACCGGGGAGCTGTTTTTT. This gives the protein CASSPSTVNTGELFF.

This chain connects TRBV11-3 to TRBJ2-5, with TRBD1 identical over 8 bases. The CDR3 is 15 amino acids. CDR1 is SGHNT, CDR2 YENEEA, per germline. J lost 2 bases, V lost 1 base, and 3 bases had no gene match. CDR3 coding DNA: TGTGCCAGCAGCTTAGGGACAGGGTTGCAAGAGACCCAGTACTTC. Protein sequence: CASSLGTGLQETQYF.

This clone occurred a few times. This chain joins TRBV19 and TRBJ1-5; tentative D call: TRBD1 (5 bases). Germline V gene sequence: CDR1 LNHDA, CDR2 SQIVND (reference sequence). This CDR3 spans 13 amino acids. Trimming cost V 10 bases and J 2 bases, with 12 bases left between them. In DNA form, the CDR3 reads TGTGCCATTGGGACTCGAGGCAATCAGCCCCAGCATTTT. Translation gives CAIGTRGNQPQHF.

The chain joins TRBV9 to TRBJ1-1; the match to TRBD1 covers 7 bases. This CDR3 has 13 residues. Germline-derived CDR1 and CDR2 are SGDLS and YYNGEE. After removal of 5 bases from V and 3 bases from J, the junction contained 4 bases not matched to a gene. CDR3 residues: CASSSGGYTEAFF. The CDR3 DNA follows: TGTGCCAGCAGTTCAGGGGGTTACACTGAAGCTTTCTTT.

V and J are TRBV9 and TRBJ2-1, with D perhaps assigned TRBD1 or TRBD2 (5 bases each). The ends were cut back, 0 bases at V and 7 bases at J, with 8 bases in the middle. Per germline, CDR1 SGDLS and CDR2 YYNGEE. The CDR3 extends over 13 amino acids. CDR3 loop: CASSVGDGNEQFF. CDR3 bases: TGTGCCAGCAGCGTAGGGGACGGGAATGAGCAGTTCTTC.

The genes are TRBV18 and TRBJ1-1; D call uncertain. From germline, CDR1 is KGHSH and CDR2 LQKENI. The CDR3 runs 13 residues. V dropped 4 bases and J dropped 3 bases, with 9 bases sitting between them. The CDR3 region is CASSQGRDTEAFF. The CDR3, as DNA: TGTGCCAGCTCACAGGGTAGGGACACTGAAGCTTTCTTT.

This clone appeared a single time. The rearrangement joins TRBV2 to TRBJ2-2, with D possibly TRBD2 on 5 matching bases. Germline V gene lookup returns CDR1 SNHLY and CDR2 FYNNEI. The CDR3 length is 14 residues. V shed 6 bases and J shed 3 bases, with 11 bases lying between them. The DNA for the CDR3 is TGTGCCAGCAGGGACCTAGCTTACACCGGGGAGCTGTTTTTT. Residues: CASRDLAYTGELFF.

This clone appeared a single time. The chain employs TRBV19 and TRBJ1-1; D remains unclear. CDR3 length equals 14 residues. Germline-derived CDR1 and CDR2 are LNHDA and SQIVND (reference sequence). Trimming shortened V by 8 bases and J by 2 bases, and 15 bases separated the two germline ends. Here the CDR3 DNA reads TGTGCCAGTCGAGAACTCACTTCAAACACTGAAGCTTTCTTT. Its translation: CASRELTSNTEAFF.

Regarding this clone: The junction shows a germline mismatch at one end, possibly a read error. This CDR3 is also generated by other DNA sequences in the sample. This chain joins TRBV6-6 and TRBJ1-1; D not resolved. The germline CDR1 and CDR2 sequences are MNHNY and SVGAGI (reference sequence). This CDR3 is 15 amino acids long. The CDR3: CASKNEGSASTEAFF. CDR3 nucleotide sequence: TGTGCCAGCAAAAATGAAGGGTCGGCCAGCACTGAAGCTTTCTTC.

The chain joins TRBV29-1 to TRBJ1-4; D is perhaps TRBD1 (6 bases). Germline-derived CDR1 and CDR2 are SQVTM and ANQGSEA. This CDR3 is built from 13 residues. The V and J ends lost 7 bases and 4 bases respectively, with 13 bases between them. The CDR3 here is CSATQGINEKLFF. The CDR3 DNA sequence: TGCAGCGCCACCCAGGGGATTAATGAAAAACTGTTTTTT.

This sequence joins TRBV19 and TRBJ2-1; unclear D gene. The CDR3 spans 12 residues. Between the trimmed V and J ends, which lost 6 bases and 9 bases, there was a span of 12 bases. Germline V gene data show CDR1 as LNHDA and CDR2 as SQIVND (reference sequence). The CDR3 loop reads CASRVLGSEQFF. CDR3 nucleotide sequence: TGTGCCAGTAGAGTATTGGGCTCTGAGCAGTTCTTC.

This chain uses TRBV18 with TRBJ2-5; 8 bases fit TRBD1. This CDR3 is built from 14 residues. Losses at the gene ends were 3 bases for V and 5 bases for J; bases not matched to a gene: 5. CDR1 is KGHSH and CDR2 is LQKENI in the germline V gene. The CDR3 bases are TGTGCCAGCTCACCCTTGGACAGGGCGGAGACCCAGTACTTC. It codes for CASSPLDRAETQYF.

The V gene is TRBV11-2, the J gene TRBJ1-4; D uncertain. The CDR3 totals 13 residues. The V gene's germline CDR1 is SGHAT and CDR2 FQNNGV. V was trimmed by 6 bases and J by 8 bases, leaving 13 bases between them. DNA for the CDR3: TGTGCCAGCAGTTCCCGCCCTGGGGAAAAACTGTTTTTT. It encodes CASSSRPGEKLFF.

The gene calls are TRBV7-3 and TRBJ1-2; no clear D gene. The CDR3 length is 14 residues. The V gene lost 3 bases and the J gene lost 4 bases, with 12 bases spanning the gap. Germline loops: CDR1 SGHTA, CDR2 FQGTGA. This CDR3 reads CASSFLGAAYGYTF. For the CDR3, the DNA is TGTGCCAGCAGCTTCCTCGGAGCCGCCTATGGCTACACCTTC. Complete variable domain (other parts from reference TRBV7-3 and TRBJ1-2): GAGVSQTPSNKVTEKGKYVELRCDPISGHTALYWYRQSLGQGPEFLIYFQGTGAADDSGLPNDRFFAVRPEGSVSTLKIQRTERGDSAVYLCASSFLGAAYGYTFGSGTRLTVV.

The genes are TRBV30 and TRBJ1-3; 9 bases match TRBD1. Germline CDR1 and CDR2: GTSNPN and SVGIG (reference sequence). With 6 bases clipped from V and 3 bases from J, the junction kept 6 bases outside the gene matches. CDR3 length equals 14 residues. CDR3 sequence reads: CACPTGGGGNTIYF. CDR3 in DNA: TGTGCCTGCCCGACAGGGGGTGGTGGAAACACCATATATTTT.

This CDR3 is CASRVAGRETQYF. Written as DNA, the CDR3 is TGTGCCAGCAGAGTAGCGGGAAGAGAGACCCAGTACTTC. The rearrangement joins TRBV6-6 to TRBJ2-5; 8 bases agree with TRBD2. The CDR3 is made up of 13 amino acids. The germline CDR1 and CDR2 sequences are MNHNY and SVGAGI (reference sequence). V dropped 6 bases and J dropped 4; count of bases not matched to a gene: 4.

This clone was detected only once. V gene TRBV11-2 combines with J gene TRBJ1-1, with a tentative D call TRBD1 (6 bases). The CDR3 runs 16 residues. Looked up from germline, CDR1 is SGHAT and CDR2 is FQNNGV. V was clipped by 3 bases and J by 1 base, with 15 bases between them. The CDR3 spells CASSFGYPGENTEAFF. CDR3 coding DNA: TGTGCCAGCAGCTTCGGATACCCAGGGGAGAACACTGAAGCTTTCTTT.

V and J are TRBV30 and TRBJ1-5, with 9 nucleotides matching TRBD1. V lost 2 bases, J lost 2 bases, and 13 bases stayed unmatched. The CDR3 is made up of 18 amino acids. Per the germline V gene, CDR1 is GTSNPN and CDR2 is SVGIG (reference sequence). CDR3 sequence (DNA): TGTGCCTGGAGTAATTGGGACAGGGAATCGATTCGCAATCAGCCCCAGCATTTT. Translation gives CAWSNWDRESIRNQPQHF.

The chain couples TRBV28 to TRBJ1-5; D is unresolved. The CDR3 is 14 amino acids. Germline CDR1 MDHEN, CDR2 SYDVKM. With 2 bases removed from V and 6 bases from J, the gap between germline ends came to 11 bases. The CDR3 spells CASSLPRAGQPQHF. In nucleotides, the CDR3 is TGTGCCAGCAGTTTACCCCGGGCGGGTCAGCCCCAGCATTTT.

The rearrangement joins TRBV29-1 to TRBJ1-1, with unresolved D. Per the germline V gene, CDR1 is SQVTM and CDR2 is ANQGSEA. The CDR3 contains 12 residues. V was shortened by 0 bases and J by 3 bases, with 5 bases between the two germline ends. CDR3 residues: CSVEERHTEAFF. The CDR3 DNA follows: TGCAGCGTTGAAGAAAGACACACTGAAGCTTTCTTT. The full variable domain, with the rest looked up from reference TRBV29-1 and TRBJ1-1, is SAVISQKPSRDICQRGTSLTIQCQVDSQVTMMFWYRQQPGQSLTLIATANQGSEATYESGFVIDKFPISRPNLTFSTLTVSNMSPEDSSIYLCSVEERHTEAFFGQGTRLTVV.

The J gene is TRBJ2-3, the V gene TRBV9; 10 positions agree with TRBD2. Germline values: CDR1 SGDLS, CDR2 YYNGEE. The V and J ends lost 0 bases and 0 bases, in that order; junction bases with no gene match: 13. The CDR3 runs 20 residues. The CDR3 region is CASSVGRAVAGGVSTDTQYF. CDR3 coding DNA: TGTGCCAGCAGCGTAGGCCGGGCGGTAGCGGGGGGCGTGAGCACAGATACGCAGTATTTT.

The chain employs TRBV5-1 and TRBJ2-2; 10 nucleotides match TRBD2. Germline loops: CDR1 SGHRS, CDR2 YFSETQ. The CDR3 length is 16 residues. J was trimmed by 0 bases and V by 3 bases; bases with no gene match: 2. CDR3 sequence: CASSWTSGANTGELFF. As DNA, the CDR3 is TGCGCCAGCAGCTGGACTAGCGGAGCGAACACCGGGGAGCTGTTTTTT.

The chain has TRBV19 and TRBJ2-1; D not resolved. The V and J ends lost 5 bases and 4 bases respectively, with 12 bases between them. The CDR3 is made up of 14 amino acids. CDR1 and CDR2 (germline): LNHDA, SQIVND (reference sequence). CDR3 region: CASSSSDGYNEQFF. The CDR3 region has the DNA TGTGCCAGTAGTTCTTCGGACGGTTACAATGAGCAGTTCTTC.

The genes are TRBV4-3 and TRBJ1-6, with D possibly matching TRBD1 (5 bases). The CDR3 has 15 residues. Between the trimmed V and J ends, which lost 5 bases and 7 bases, there was a span of 15 bases. Germline V gene data show CDR1 as LGHNA and CDR2 as YSLEER. As DNA, the CDR3 is TGCGCCAGCAGCGATCTGTTCCAGGGAAATTCACCCCTCCACTTT. It codes for CASSDLFQGNSPLHF.

V is TRBV14 and J is TRBJ2-7; TRBD1 matches at 10 bases. The ends lost 4 bases at V and 5 bases at J; junction bases unmatched: 5. Germline loops: CDR1 SGHDN, CDR2 FVKESK. The CDR3 contains 14 residues. This chain's CDR3 is CASSRGQGFDEQYF. The CDR3 coding sequence is TGTGCCAGCAGCCGGGGACAGGGGTTCGACGAGCAGTACTTC.

The rearrangement links TRBV6-5 to TRBJ2-5; D is undetermined. The CDR3 is 13 residues long. The germline V gene has CDR1 MNHEY and CDR2 SVGAGI. Trimming left V 0 bases short and J 7 bases short, with 9 bases between. As DNA, the CDR3 is TGTGCCAGCAGTTACTCGACTGTCGGGACCCAGTACTTC. As protein: CASSYSTVGTQYF.

This clone turned up a few times. The genes are TRBV10-3 and TRBJ2-5, with 7 bases fitting TRBD2. Germline V gives CDR1 ENHRY, CDR2 SYGVKD. CDR3 size: 15 residues. Losses at the gene ends were 2 bases for V and 3 bases for J; bases not matched to a gene: 6. The CDR3 sequence: CAISEIGGGKETQYF. The CDR3 coding sequence is TGTGCCATCAGTGAGATAGGCGGGGGTAAAGAGACCCAGTACTTC.